The present entry profiles one T cell receptor beta chain with its context. Its antigen is as yet unknown. The sample originates from a study of regulatory T cells. Findings of the study overall: In patients, unique TRB V-J pairs were restricted and V/J usage skewed, especially in Tregs. Control CD8+ cells showed a nonsignificant trend toward higher Shannon entropy than patient CD8+ cells.

Germline assignment: CDR1 MDHEN and CDR2 SYDVKM. The CDR3 is 14 residues long. V was pared by 4 bases and J by 0 bases, with 7 bases between. Amplification used 52 TRBV primers and 13 TRBJ primers. Sequencing was performed with immunoSEQ multiplex PCR; in TCRdb, only in-frame clones are kept and a portion is missing. In the table there are fewer than 13,000 clones, 84% of which are singletons. The chain has TRBV28 and TRBJ1-5, with D hard to call. The clonotype comes from a person between 18 and 35 years old with CD3G deficiency. The sample consisted of CD8+ T cells sorted from blood. The CDR3: CASSSIYSNQPQHF. CDR3 bases: TGTGCCAGCAGTTCGATTTATAGCAATCAGCCCCAGCATTTT.